The 22 T cell receptor beta chains below all came from one sample that was sequenced in a study of cytomegalovirus exposure and HLA in healthy donors. Measured with immunoSEQ multiplex PCR; TCRdb has only the in-frame clones, and not every one. The profile shows 130,000 to 150,000 clones, 89% of them singletons. Source material: PBMCs. These receptors were collected from a woman under 30 in good health and CMV-seropositive.

This chain connects TRBV6-5 to TRBJ2-3; D remains ambiguous. Germline V gene sequence: CDR1 MNHEY, CDR2 SVGAGI. CDR3 size: 14 residues. V lost 8 bases to trimming and J lost 3 bases, with 15 bases between them. The CDR3 DNA sequence: TGTGCCAGCGGGCTGAGTGTTGAGACAGATACGCAGTATTTT. Amino acid sequence: CASGLSVETDTQYF.

This chain uses TRBV27 with TRBJ2-7; no firm D call. Trimming removed 0 bases from V and 2 bases from J, with 5 bases in between. The CDR3 is 13 residues long. Germline CDR1 is MNHEY and CDR2 is SMNVEV (reference sequence). The CDR3 DNA is TGTGCCAGCAGTTTATCCCCAACCTACGAGCAGTACTTC. Its protein product is CASSLSPTYEQYF.

This sequence joins TRBV6-5 and TRBJ2-5; 7 positions match TRBD1. Unmatched junction bases numbered 3, after V lost 5 bases and J lost 3 bases. The CDR3 runs 13 residues. Germline CDR1 and CDR2: MNHEY and SVGAGI. DNA of the CDR3: TGTGCCAGCAGTCTTGGACAGGAAGAGACCCAGTACTTC. This translates into CASSLGQEETQYF.

The chain is built from TRBV6-6 and TRBJ2-5; D is perhaps TRBD1 (6 bases). This CDR3 region has 12 residues. V was trimmed by 6 bases and J by 7 bases, leaving 12 bases between them. CDR1 is MNHNY, CDR2 SVGAGI, per germline (reference sequence). CDR3 in DNA: TGTGCCAGCAGGGGGTTACAGGGGACCCAGTACTTC. This translates into CASRGLQGTQYF.

The V gene is TRBV2, the J gene TRBJ2-7; D possibly corresponds to TRBD1 (5 bases). Germline CDR1 is SNHLY and CDR2 is FYNNEI. The CDR3 runs 11 residues. The V gene lost 8 bases and the J gene lost 6 bases, with 11 bases spanning the gap. The CDR3 region has the DNA TGTGCCAGCGGCGTAGGGGTCGAGCAGTACTTC. Amino acids: CASGVGVEQYF.

Ten or more counts support this clone. CDR3: CASSQVGQGNNYGYTF. Written as DNA, the CDR3 is TGCGCCAGCAGCCAAGTGGGACAGGGGAATAACTATGGCTACACCTTC. This chain links TRBV4-3 with TRBJ1-2; TRBD1 matches at 10 bases. Trimming at V came to 1 base and at J to 1 base, leaving 3 bases not matched to a gene. CDR1 LGHNA and CDR2 YSLEER come from the germline V gene. The length of the CDR3 is 16 residues.

The CDR3 coding sequence is TGTGCCAGCAGTTCCCCGACTGTGAACACTGAAGCTTTCTTT. Translating gives CASSSPTVNTEAFF. The gene calls are TRBV6-5 and TRBJ1-1; no reliable D call. This CDR3 comprises 14 residues. The germline gives CDR1 MNHEY, CDR2 SVGAGI. The V end lost 4 bases, the J end lost 0 bases, and 9 bases lay between the germline ends.

The chain joins TRBV5-1 to TRBJ2-1, with D possibly being TRBD2 (7 bases). Between the trimmed V and J ends, which lost 1 base and 7 bases, there was a span of 15 bases. This CDR3 comprises 15 residues. Germline CDR1 SGHRS, CDR2 YFSETQ. The CDR3 DNA sequence: TGCGCCAGCAGCTTGCGGCGGGGGCCGTTAAATGAGCAGTTCTTC. Protein product: CASSLRRGPLNEQFF.

V and J are TRBV19 and TRBJ1-2, with D unresolved. The CDR3 is made up of 12 amino acids. Per the germline V gene, CDR1 is LNHDA and CDR2 is SQIVND (reference sequence). V was trimmed by 5 bases and J by 4 bases, leaving 8 bases between them. CDR3 sequence reads: CASSASGYGYTF. The CDR3 DNA is TGTGCCAGTAGTGCCTCAGGCTATGGCTACACCTTC.

This chain connects TRBV28 to TRBJ2-7; TRBD1 matches 9 bases. V shed 6 bases and J 4 bases; nucleotides not matched to a gene: 10. The CDR3 length is 15 residues. Germline lookup yields CDR1 MDHEN and CDR2 SYDVKM. The CDR3 DNA reads as TGTGCCAGCAGCTCCCGGGGGACAGGGTTATACGAGCAGTACTTC. Encoded protein: CASSSRGTGLYEQYF.

The table lists this clone with a count of one. The rearrangement joins TRBV5-1 to TRBJ1-4; tentatively, D is TRBD1 (6 bases). Trimming left V 4 bases short and J 7 bases short, with 17 bases between. This CDR3 spans 15 amino acids. The germline V gene encodes CDR1 SGHRS and CDR2 YFSETQ. The CDR3: CASSRDIIEGEKLFF. The CDR3 coding sequence is TGCGCCAGCAGCCGGGACATCATAGAGGGTGAAAAACTGTTTTTT.

V and J are TRBV10-3 and TRBJ1-2, with D perhaps TRBD1 (5 bases). CDR1 and CDR2 (germline): ENHRY, SYGVKD. The germline V and J ends were trimmed by 2 bases and 6 bases, with 19 bases remaining between them. This CDR3 is built from 16 residues. CDR3 amino acids: CAISERSGSESNGYTF. In DNA, the CDR3 is TGTGCCATCAGTGAGAGGTCAGGGTCTGAAAGTAATGGCTACACCTTC.

The chain carries TRBV5-8 and TRBJ1-1; 7 bases match TRBD1. The CDR3 totals 15 residues. CDR1 SGHTS and CDR2 YDEGEE come from the germline V gene. V lost 2 bases, J lost 2 bases, and 6 bases stayed unmatched. The CDR3 here is CASSFWGQINTEAFF. CDR3 bases: TGTGCCAGCAGCTTCTGGGGACAGATAAACACTGAAGCTTTCTTT.

This clone was observed once. CDR3 sequence (DNA): TGTGCCAGTAGTATTGGAGCCACCTACAATGAGCAGTTCTTC. This codes for CASSIGATYNEQFF. This chain links TRBV19 with TRBJ2-1; D is unclear. This CDR3 has 14 residues. CDR1 is LNHDA and CDR2 is SQIVND in the germline V gene (reference sequence). Between the trimmed V and J ends, which lost 3 bases and 2 bases, there was a span of 8 bases.

The J gene is TRBJ2-2, the V gene TRBV7-6; 12 bases are a match to TRBD2. The germline gives CDR1 SGHVS, CDR2 FNYEAQ. The CDR3 runs to 16 residues. V was pared by 4 bases and J by 6 bases, with 6 bases of the junction left unmatched. CDR3: CASSSTSGGVAGELFF. The CDR3 coding sequence is TGTGCCAGCAGCTCGACTAGCGGGGGAGTAGCCGGGGAGCTGTTTTTT.

This chain connects TRBV7-3 to TRBJ2-7, with 7 bases aligning to TRBD2. Germline V gene sequence: CDR1 SGHTA, CDR2 FQGTGA. Germline trimming cut 3 bases from V and 1 base from J; bases unmatched to any gene: 3. There are 14 residues in the CDR3. The CDR3 loop reads CASSFSGGSYEQYF. CDR3 coding DNA: TGTGCCAGCAGCTTTTCGGGGGGTTCCTACGAGCAGTACTTC.

There are a few counts of this clone. V and J are TRBV7-9 and TRBJ2-7; possible D gene TRBD2, 6 bases. The ends were cut back, 5 bases at V and 7 bases at J, with 12 bases in the middle. In germline, CDR1 is SEHNR, CDR2 FQNEAQ (reference sequence). The CDR3 length is 12 residues. CDR3 DNA sequence: TGTGCCAGCAGCGACAGCGGGCGGGAGCAGTACTTC. This translates into CASSDSGREQYF.

The chain carries TRBV29-1 and TRBJ1-4; D remains unclear. V lost 6 bases and J 0 bases, leaving 14 bases between the germline ends. CDR3 length equals 15 residues. The germline CDR1 and CDR2 sequences are SQVTM and ANQGSEA. CDR3 nucleotide sequence: TGCAGCGTCTCAACTGCCCCTGCAACTAATGAAAAACTGTTTTTT. Translation: CSVSTAPATNEKLFF.

The rearrangement uses TRBV2 and TRBJ2-2; D perhaps matches TRBD1 (6 bases). The V end was cut by 6 bases, the J end by 4 bases, with 12 bases between. The CDR3 has 14 amino acids. Germline V CDR1 and CDR2: SNHLY, FYNNEI. This CDR3 reads CASRPGTSTGELFF. The DNA for the CDR3 is TGTGCCAGCAGACCCGGGACATCCACCGGGGAGCTGTTTTTT.

This sequence joins TRBV7-6 and TRBJ2-2, with TRBD2 matching over 13 bases. The CDR3 loop spans 18 amino acids. Per the germline V gene, CDR1 is SGHVS and CDR2 is FNYEAQ. V dropped 2 bases and J dropped 6; count of bases not matched to a gene: 9. The CDR3, as DNA: TGTGCCAGCAGCTTACCCGGACTAGCGGGGGTCCACGCCGGGGAGCTGTTTTTT. Protein: CASSLPGLAGVHAGELFF.

This clone was seen only a few times. This chain uses TRBV30 with TRBJ1-1; 9 nucleotides match TRBD1. There are 14 residues in the CDR3. Germline assignment: CDR1 GTSNPN and CDR2 SVGIG (reference sequence). Trimming cost V 1 base and J 10 bases; bases outside gene matches: 10. This CDR3 reads CAWSADRGQRGAFF. The CDR3 DNA is TGTGCCTGGAGTGCGGACAGGGGACAGCGGGGAGCTTTCTTT.

The rearrangement links TRBV10-1 to TRBJ2-1, with a possible D match to TRBD1 (5 bases). Trimming pared 0 bases from V and 7 bases from J, leaving 13 bases between. The CDR3 sequence is 15 residues long. CDR1 and CDR2 (germline): WNHNN, SYGVQD (reference sequence). In DNA form, the CDR3 reads TGCGCCAGCAGTGAGTCTCGCTGGGGCCCGAATGAGCAGTTCTTC. This sequence encodes CASSESRWGPNEQFF.